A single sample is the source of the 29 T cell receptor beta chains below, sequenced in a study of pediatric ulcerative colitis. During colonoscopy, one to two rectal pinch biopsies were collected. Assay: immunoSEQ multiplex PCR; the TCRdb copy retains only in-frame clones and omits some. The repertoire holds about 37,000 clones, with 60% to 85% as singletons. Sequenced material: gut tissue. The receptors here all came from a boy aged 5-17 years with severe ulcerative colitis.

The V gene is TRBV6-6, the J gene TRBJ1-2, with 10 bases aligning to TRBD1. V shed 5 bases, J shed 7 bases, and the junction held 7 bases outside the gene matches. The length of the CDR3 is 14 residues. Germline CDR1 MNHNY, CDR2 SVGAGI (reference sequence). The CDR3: CASSRDRGLGGYTF. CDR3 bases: TGTGCCAGCAGTCGGGACAGGGGTTTAGGTGGCTACACCTTC.

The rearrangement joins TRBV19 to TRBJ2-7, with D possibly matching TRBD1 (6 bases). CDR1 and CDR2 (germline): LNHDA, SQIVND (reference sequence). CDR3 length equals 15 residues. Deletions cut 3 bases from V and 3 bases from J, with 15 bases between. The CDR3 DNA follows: TGTGCCAGTAGTATTGTCAGTGGGGGCTACTACGAGCAGTACTTC. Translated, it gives CASSIVSGGYYEQYF.

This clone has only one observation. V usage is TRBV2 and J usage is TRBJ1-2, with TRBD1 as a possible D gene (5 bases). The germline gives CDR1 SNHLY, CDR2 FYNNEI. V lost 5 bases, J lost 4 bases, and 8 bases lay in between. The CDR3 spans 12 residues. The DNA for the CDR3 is TGTGCCAGCAGTCTGACAGTCTATGGCTACACCTTC. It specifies CASSLTVYGYTF.

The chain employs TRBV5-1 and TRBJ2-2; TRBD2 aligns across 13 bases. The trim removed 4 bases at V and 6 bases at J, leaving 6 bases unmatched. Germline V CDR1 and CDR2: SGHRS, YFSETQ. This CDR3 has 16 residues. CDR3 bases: TGCGCCAGCAGCCCTCGCACTAGCGGGGGGGCCGGGGAGCTGTTTTTT. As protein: CASSPRTSGGAGELFF.

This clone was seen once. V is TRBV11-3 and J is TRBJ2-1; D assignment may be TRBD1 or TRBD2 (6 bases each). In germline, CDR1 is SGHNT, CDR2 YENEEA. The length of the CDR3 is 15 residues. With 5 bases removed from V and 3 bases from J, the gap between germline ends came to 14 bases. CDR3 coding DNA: TGTGCCAGCAGCGGAAGTGGGGGGCTCTACAATGAGCAGTTCTTC. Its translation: CASSGSGGLYNEQFF.

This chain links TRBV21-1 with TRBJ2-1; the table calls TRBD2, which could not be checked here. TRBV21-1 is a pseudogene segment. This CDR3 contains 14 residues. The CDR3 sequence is CATPGEGGGVEQFF. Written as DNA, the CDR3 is TGTGCCACGCCGGGGGAGGGCGGAGGGGTTGAGCAGTTCTTC.

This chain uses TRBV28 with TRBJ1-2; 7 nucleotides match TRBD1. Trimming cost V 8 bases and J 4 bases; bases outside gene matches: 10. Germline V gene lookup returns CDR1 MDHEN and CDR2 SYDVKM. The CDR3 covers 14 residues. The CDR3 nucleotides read TGTGCCAGCGGACAAGAGGGGGCCCTCTATGGCTACACCTTC. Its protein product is CASGQEGALYGYTF.

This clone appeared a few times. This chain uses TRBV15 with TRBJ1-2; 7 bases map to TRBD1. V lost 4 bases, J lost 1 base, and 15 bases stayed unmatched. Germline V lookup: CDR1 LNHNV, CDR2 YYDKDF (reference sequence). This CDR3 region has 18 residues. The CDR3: CATSKSFPGTAVNYGYTF. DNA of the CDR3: TGTGCCACCAGCAAAAGTTTTCCCGGGACAGCCGTTAACTATGGCTACACCTTC.

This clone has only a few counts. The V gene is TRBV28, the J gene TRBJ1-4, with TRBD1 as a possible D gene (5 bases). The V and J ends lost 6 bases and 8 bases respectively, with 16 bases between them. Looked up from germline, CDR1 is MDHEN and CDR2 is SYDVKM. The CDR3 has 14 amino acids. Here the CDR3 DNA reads TGTGCCAGCAGAGGCAGGGTTACTTGGGAAAAACTGTTTTTT. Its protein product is CASRGRVTWEKLFF.

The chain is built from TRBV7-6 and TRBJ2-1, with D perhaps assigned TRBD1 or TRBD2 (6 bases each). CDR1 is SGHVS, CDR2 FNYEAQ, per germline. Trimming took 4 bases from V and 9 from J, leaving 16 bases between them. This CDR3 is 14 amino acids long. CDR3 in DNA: TGTGCCAGCAGCTCCAAGTGGGGGGCGGGTGAGCAGTTCTTC. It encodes CASSSKWGAGEQFF.

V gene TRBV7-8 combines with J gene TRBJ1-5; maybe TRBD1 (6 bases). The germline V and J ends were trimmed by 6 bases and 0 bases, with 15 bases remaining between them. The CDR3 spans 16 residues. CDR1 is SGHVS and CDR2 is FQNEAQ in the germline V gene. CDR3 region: CASSLWDTDSNQPQHF. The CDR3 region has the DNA TGTGCCAGCAGTCTCTGGGACACCGATAGCAATCAGCCCCAGCATTTT. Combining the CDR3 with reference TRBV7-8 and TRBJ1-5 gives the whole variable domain GAGVSQSPRYKVAKRGQDVALRCDPISGHVSLFWYQQALGQGPEFLTYFQNEAQLDKSGLPSDRFFAERPEGSVSTLKIQRTQQEDSAVYLCASSLWDTDSNQPQHFGDGTRLSIL.

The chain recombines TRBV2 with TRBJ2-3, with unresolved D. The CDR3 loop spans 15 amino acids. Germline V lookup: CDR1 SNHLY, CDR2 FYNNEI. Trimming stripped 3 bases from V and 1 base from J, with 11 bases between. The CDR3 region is CASSDPKFGTDTQYF. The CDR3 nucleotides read TGTGCCAGCAGTGACCCTAAATTCGGCACAGATACGCAGTATTTT.

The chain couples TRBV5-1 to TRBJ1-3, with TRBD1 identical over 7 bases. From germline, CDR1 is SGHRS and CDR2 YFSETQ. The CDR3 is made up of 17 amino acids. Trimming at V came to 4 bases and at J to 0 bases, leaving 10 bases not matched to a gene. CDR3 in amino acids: CASSKDGGQISGNTIYF. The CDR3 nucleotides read TGCGCCAGCAGCAAAGACGGGGGACAGATCTCTGGAAACACCATATATTTT. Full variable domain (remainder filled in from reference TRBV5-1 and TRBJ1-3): KAGVTQTPRYLIKTRGQQVTLSCSPISGHRSVSWYQQTPGQGLQFLFEYFSETQRNKGNFPGRFSGRQFSNSRSEMNVSTLELGDSALYLCASSKDGGQISGNTIYFGEGSWLTVV.

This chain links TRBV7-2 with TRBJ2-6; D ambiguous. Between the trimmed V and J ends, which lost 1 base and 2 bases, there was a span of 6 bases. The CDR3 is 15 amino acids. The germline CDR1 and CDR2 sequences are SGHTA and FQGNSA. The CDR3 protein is CASSLGQTGANVLTF. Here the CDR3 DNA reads TGTGCCAGCAGCTTAGGGCAGACTGGGGCCAACGTCCTGACTTTC.

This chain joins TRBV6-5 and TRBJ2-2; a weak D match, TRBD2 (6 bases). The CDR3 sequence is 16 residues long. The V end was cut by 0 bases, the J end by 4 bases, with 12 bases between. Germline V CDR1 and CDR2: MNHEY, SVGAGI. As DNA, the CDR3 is TGTGCCAGCAGTTACTCGGACTTGGGGGGCACCGGGGAGCTGTTTTTT. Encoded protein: CASSYSDLGGTGELFF.

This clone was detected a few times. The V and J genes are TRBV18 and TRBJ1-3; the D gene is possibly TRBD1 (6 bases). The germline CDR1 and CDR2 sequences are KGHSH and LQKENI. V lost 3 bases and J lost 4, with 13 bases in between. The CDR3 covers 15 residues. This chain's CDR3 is CASSPNRDGGNTIYF. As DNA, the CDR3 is TGTGCCAGCTCACCGAACAGGGACGGGGGAAACACCATATATTTT.

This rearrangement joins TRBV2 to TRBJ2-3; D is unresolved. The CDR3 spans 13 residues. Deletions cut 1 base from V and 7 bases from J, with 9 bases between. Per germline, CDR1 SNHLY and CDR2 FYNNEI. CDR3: CASSEGGTHTQYF. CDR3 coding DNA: TGTGCCAGCAGTGAAGGAGGTACCCATACGCAGTATTTT.

The CDR3 DNA is TGTGCCAGCAGGTATGGACCGGGACTAGGCTCCTACAATGAGCAGTTCTTC. Translated, it gives CASRYGPGLGSYNEQFF. The chain employs TRBV5-6 and TRBJ2-1, with 8 bases identical to TRBD2. Germline assignment: CDR1 SGHDT and CDR2 YYEEEE. V was clipped by 5 bases and J by 0 bases; unmatched bases: 10. CDR3 length equals 17 residues.

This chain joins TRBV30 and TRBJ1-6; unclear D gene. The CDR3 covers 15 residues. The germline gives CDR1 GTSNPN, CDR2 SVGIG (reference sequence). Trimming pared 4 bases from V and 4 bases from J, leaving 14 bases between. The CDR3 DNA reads TGTGCCTGGAAAGAAGACGGAACATATAATTCACCCCTCCACTTT. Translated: CAWKEDGTYNSPLHF.

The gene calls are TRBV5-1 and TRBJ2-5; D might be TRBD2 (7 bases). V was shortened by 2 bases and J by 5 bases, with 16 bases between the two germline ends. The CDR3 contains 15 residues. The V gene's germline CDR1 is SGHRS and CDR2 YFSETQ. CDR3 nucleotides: TGCGCCAGCAGCTTTGGGGGGGCCGGAGGGGAGACCCAGTACTTC. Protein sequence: CASSFGGAGGETQYF.

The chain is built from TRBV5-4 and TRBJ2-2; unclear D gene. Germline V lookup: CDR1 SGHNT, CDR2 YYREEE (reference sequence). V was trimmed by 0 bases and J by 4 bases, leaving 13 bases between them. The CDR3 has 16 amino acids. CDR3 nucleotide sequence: TGTGCCAGCAGCTTGGAGGCTAGTTGGGTCACCGGGGAGCTGTTTTTT. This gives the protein CASSLEASWVTGELFF. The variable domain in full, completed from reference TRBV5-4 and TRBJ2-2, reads ETGVTQSPTHLIKTRGQQVTLRCSSQSGHNTVSWYQQALGQGPQFIFQYYREEENGRGNFPPRFSGLQFPNYSSELNVNALELDDSALYLCASSLEASWVTGELFFGEGSRLTVL.

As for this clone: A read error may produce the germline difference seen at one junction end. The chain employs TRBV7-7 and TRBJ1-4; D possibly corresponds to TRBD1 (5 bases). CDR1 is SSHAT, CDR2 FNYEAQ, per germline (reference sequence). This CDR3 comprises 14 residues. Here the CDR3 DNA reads TGTGCTAGCAGCCTCGGGACCAGCCATGAAAAACTGTTTTTT. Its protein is CASSLGTSHEKLFF.

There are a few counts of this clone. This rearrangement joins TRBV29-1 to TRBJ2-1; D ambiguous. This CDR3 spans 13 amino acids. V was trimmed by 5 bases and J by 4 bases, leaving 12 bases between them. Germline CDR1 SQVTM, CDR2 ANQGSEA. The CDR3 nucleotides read TGCAGCGTTCACCCAGACATTTACAATGAGCAGTTCTTC. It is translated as CSVHPDIYNEQFF.

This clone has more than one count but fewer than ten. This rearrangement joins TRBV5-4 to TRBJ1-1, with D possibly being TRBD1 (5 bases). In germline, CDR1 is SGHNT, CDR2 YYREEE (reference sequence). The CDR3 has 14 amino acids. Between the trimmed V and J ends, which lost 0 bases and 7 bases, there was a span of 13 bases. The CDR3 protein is CASSLAGQRDEAFF. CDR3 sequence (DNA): TGTGCCAGCAGCTTGGCAGGGCAGAGAGATGAAGCTTTCTTT.

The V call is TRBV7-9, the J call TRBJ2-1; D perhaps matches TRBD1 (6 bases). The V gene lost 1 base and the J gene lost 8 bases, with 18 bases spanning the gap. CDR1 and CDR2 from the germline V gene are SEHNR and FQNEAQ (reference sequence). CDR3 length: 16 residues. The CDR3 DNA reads TGTGCCAGCAGCTTAGTATGGGGTAGGGGGTACGATGAGCAGTTCTTC. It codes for CASSLVWGRGYDEQFF. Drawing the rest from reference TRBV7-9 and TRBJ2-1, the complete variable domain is DTGVSQNPRHKITKRGQNVTFRCDPISEHNRLYWYRQTLGQGPEFLTYFQNEAQLEKSRLLSDRFSAERPKGSFSTLEIQRTEQGDSAMYLCASSLVWGRGYDEQFFGPGTRLTVL.

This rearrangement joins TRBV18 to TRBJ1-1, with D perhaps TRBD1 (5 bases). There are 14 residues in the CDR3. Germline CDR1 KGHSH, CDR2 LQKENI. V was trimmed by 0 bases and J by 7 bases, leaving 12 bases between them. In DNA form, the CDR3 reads TGTGCCAGCTCACCACCCCGGACATTAGATGAAGCTTTCTTT. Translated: CASSPPRTLDEAFF.

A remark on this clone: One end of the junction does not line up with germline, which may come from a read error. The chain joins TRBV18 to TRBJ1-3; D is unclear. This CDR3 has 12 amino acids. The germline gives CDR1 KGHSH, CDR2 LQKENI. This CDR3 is CASSPDAGEIFF. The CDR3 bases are TGTGCCAGCTCACCAGACGCGGGAGAGATATTTTTT.

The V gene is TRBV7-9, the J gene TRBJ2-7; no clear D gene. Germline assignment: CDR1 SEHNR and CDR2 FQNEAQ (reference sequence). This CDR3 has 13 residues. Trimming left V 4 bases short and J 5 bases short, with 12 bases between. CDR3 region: CASSSFGTDEQYF. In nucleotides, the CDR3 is TGTGCCAGCAGCTCGTTCGGTACCGACGAGCAGTACTTC.

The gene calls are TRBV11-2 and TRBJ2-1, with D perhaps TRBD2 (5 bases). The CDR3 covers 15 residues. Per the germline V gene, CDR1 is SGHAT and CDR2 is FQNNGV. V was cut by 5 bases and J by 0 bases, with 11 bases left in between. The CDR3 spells CASSRIGSSYNEQFF. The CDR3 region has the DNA TGTGCCAGCAGCCGCATAGGGAGCTCCTACAATGAGCAGTTCTTC. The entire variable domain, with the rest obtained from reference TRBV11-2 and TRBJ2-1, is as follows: EAGVAQSPRYKIIEKRQSVAFWCNPISGHATLYWYQQILGQGPKLLIQFQNNGVVDDSQLPKDRFSAERLKGVDSTLKIQPAKLEDSAVYLCASSRIGSSYNEQFFGPGTRLTVL.